What follows describes a single T cell receptor (beta chain). Antigen unknown. After removal of 5 bases from V and 12 bases from J, the junction contained 13 bases not matched to a gene. The germline CDR1 and CDR2 sequences are MNHNS and SASEGT. The length of the CDR3 is 14 residues. Every patient had relapsed following autologous stem cell transplantation, and cohorts differed in brentuximab vedotin exposure. The data were taken from a study of PD-1 blockade in classical Hodgkin lymphoma. In the study overall: On a schedule of every 2 weeks, patients received nivolumab 3 mg/kg intravenously.

Study outcomes and limitations: The study found complete responders had baseline diversity similar to newly diagnosed patients. CD4+ TCR diversity, unlike CD8+, rose significantly by C4D1.

The repertoire was sequenced with immunoSEQ multiplex PCR; TCRdb's copy has only in-frame clones and lacks some. Here the sample spans 39,000 or so clones, about 88% being singletons. Sequencing used peripheral blood mononuclear cells (PBMCs), obtained before the second cycle of nivolumab. The TCR sequence derives from a human donor with classical Hodgkin lymphoma. V usage is TRBV6-1 and J usage is TRBJ2-1, with 7 bases matching TRBD2. CDR3 sequence: CASSPSGEGFVQFF. In nucleotides, the CDR3 is TGTGCCAGCAGTCCCTCGGGGGAGGGGTTCGTGCAGTTCTTC.